These T cell receptor beta chains were read from a single sample in a study of blood T cell repertoires in COVID-19. The assay was immunoSEQ multiplex PCR, and TCRdb's table has in-frame clones only and misses some. The repertoire holds some 200,000 clones, with around 80% as singletons. Source material: peripheral blood. These receptors originate from a woman aged 80 or older with acute or convalescent COVID-19. Both conserved end residues are part of each CDR3. The D gene is left open where the match is weak. The size entry is marked missing in some rows and otherwise reads once, few, many or a size class.

>once|TRBV6-2/TRBV6-3|TRBJ1-5|.
TGTGCCAGCAGTTCGCGGCTTGGGGCCTCGGAACAGCCCCAGCATTTT
CASSSRLGASEQPQHF
>.|TRBV9|TRBJ2-1|.
TGTGCCACCCTGGACACTGCCGACAATGAGCAGTTCTTC
CATLDTADNEQFF
>.|TRBV2|TRBJ2-2|TRBD2
TGTGCCAGCAGTGGGGGACTAGCTAACACCGGGGAGCTGTTTTTT
CASSGGLANTGELFF
>.|TRBV6-6|TRBJ1-2|.
TGTGCCAGCAGTTACCGGACAGATAACTATGGCTACACCTTC
CASSYRTDNYGYTF
>.|TRBV7-2|TRBJ1-2|TRBD1
TGTGCCAGCAGCACCTGGACAGGGTATGGCTACACCTTC
CASSTWTGYGYTF
>.|TRBV30|TRBJ1-4|.
TGTGCCTGGAGTCTTTACAGGGTAGGAGGTGAAAAACTGTTTTTT
CAWSLYRVGGEKLFF
>.|TRBV7-9|TRBJ1-1|.
TGTGCCAGCAGCGCCACGCCGGTTACTGAAGCTTTCTTT
CASSATPVTEAFF
>.|TRBV11-1|TRBJ2-3|TRBD1
TGTGCCAGCAGCCCGACCCTTGGACAGGGTTCAGATACGCAGTATTTT
CASSPTLGQGSDTQYF
>once|TRBV2|TRBJ1-1|.
TGTGCCAGCACCAGGTTCCTCGAAGCTTTCTTT
CASTRFLEAFF
>.|TRBV21-1|TRBJ1-1|.
TGTGCCAGCAGACCTCTGGACCTGGGGACACTCTCCCTGGGAAACACTGAAGCTTTCTTT
CASRPLDLGTLSLGNTEAFF
>.|TRBV7-9|TRBJ1-2|TRBD1
TGTGCCAGCGGAAAACAGGGGGGGGACTATGGCTACACCTTC
CASGKQGGDYGYTF
>.|TRBV29-1|TRBJ2-3|.
TGCAGCGTTGGGATCAGCGCAGATACGCAGTATTTT
CSVGISADTQYF
>.|TRBV2|TRBJ1-5|TRBD1
TGTGCCAGCAGTCGAGCAATCGGGACAGGAATTACTCAGCCCCAGCATTTT
CASSRAIGTGITQPQHF
>.|TRBV5-1|TRBJ1-5|.
TGCGCCAGCAGCTTGGACAGTGGCAATCAGCCCCAGCATTTT
CASSLDSGNQPQHF
>.|TRBV18|TRBJ1-2|TRBD1
TGTGCCAGCTCGCCTGGACAGGGGGACTATGGCTACACCTTC
CASSPGQGDYGYTF
>.|TRBV9|TRBJ2-2|.
TGTGCCAGCAGCGTAGGGGCAGGGAACACCGGGGAGCTGTTTTTT
CASSVGAGNTGELFF
>.|TRBV11-3|TRBJ2-1|TRBD2
TGTGCCAGCAGCTTAGGGACTAGCGAGTCCAATGAGCAGTTCTTC
CASSLGTSESNEQFF
>.|TRBV5-5|TRBJ1-3|.
TGTGCCAGTCAGGCCTACTCTGGAAACACCATATATTTT
CASQAYSGNTIYF
>few|TRBV10-3|TRBJ2-1|.
TGTGCCATCAGTGAGCAGGTGTACAATGAGCAGTTCTTC
CAISEQVYNEQFF
>few|TRBV19|TRBJ1-2|.
TGTGCCAGTAGTATTGACAGACTCTATGGCTACACCTTC
CASSIDRLYGYTF
>.|TRBV5-1|TRBJ2-1|TRBD2
TGCGCCAGCAGCTTCACGGGACTAGATTCTTACAATGAGCAGTTCTTC
CASSFTGLDSYNEQFF
>.|TRBV14|TRBJ2-5|TRBD2
TGTGCCAGCAGCCAGGGAGCGGGGGGCCCCCGGGGGGCCCAGTACTTC
CASSQGAGGPRGAQYF
>.|TRBV28|TRBJ1-6|.
TGTGCCAGCCTAGGGACTTCTCCCAATTCACCCCTCCACTTT
CASLGTSPNSPLHF
>few|TRBV27|TRBJ1-1|.
TGTGCCAGCAGTTTGGCAGGGGAGATGGAAGCTTTCTTT
CASSLAGEMEAFF
>.|TRBV11-3|TRBJ2-3|.
TGTGCCAGCAGCCCACGGGTGGGTACAGATACGCAGTATTTT
CASSPRVGTDTQYF
>.|TRBV18|TRBJ1-1|.
TGTGCCAGCTCACCTGACTTCGCTGAAGCTTTCTTT
CASSPDFAEAFF
>.|TRBV10-3|TRBJ1-3|.
TGTGCCATCAGTGAGTCGGCGGGGACTGGAAACACCATATATTTT
CAISESAGTGNTIYF
>.|TRBV19|TRBJ2-5|.
TGTGCCAGTAGTATAGGGGGAGCGGGTGAGACCCAGTACTTC
CASSIGGAGETQYF
>.|TRBV5-4|TRBJ1-1|TRBD1
TGTGCCAGCAGCCGGGACAGACACACTGAAGCTTTCTTT
CASSRDRHTEAFF
>.|TRBV10-3|TRBJ1-1|.
TGTGCCATCAGCCTTCAGGTGGGCACTGAAGCTTTCTTT
CAISLQVGTEAFF
>.|TRBV19|TRBJ2-7|TRBD2
TGTGCCAGTACCACCGGAGGGACTACCTCCTACGAGCAGTACTTC
CASTTGGTTSYEQYF
>.|TRBV19|TRBJ2-3|.
TGTGCCAGTAGTATGGGCAGGGTCGATACGCAGTATTTT
CASSMGRVDTQYF
>few|TRBV4-3|TRBJ2-7|.
TGCGCCAGCAGCCAAGATCTACAGGCTGTCTACGAGCAGTACTTC
CASSQDLQAVYEQYF
>.|TRBV7-2|TRBJ1-5|TRBD1
TGTGCCAGCAGCCTAAGACAGGGGACTAGCAATCAGCCCCAGCATTTT
CASSLRQGTSNQPQHF
>.|TRBV7-3|TRBJ2-3|.
TGTGCCAGCAGTTCCTTAGGGGCCCCTCGTCCCACAGATACGCAGTATTTT
CASSSLGAPRPTDTQYF
>.|TRBV21-1|TRBJ1-2|.
TGTGCCAGCAGCAAAGGCGGGACAGTTTATATAACCAGCACTAACTATGGCTACACCTTC
CASSKGGTVYITSTNYGYTF
>.|TRBV3-1/TRBV3-2|TRBJ1-1|.
TGTGCCAGCAGCCAAGATTTGGGCTTGAACACTGAAGCTTTCTTT
CASSQDLGLNTEAFF
>once|TRBV30|TRBJ2-7|.
TGTGCCCTGGGGGGACTTTTCTCCTACGAGCAGTACTTC
CALGGLFSYEQYF
>.|TRBV27|TRBJ1-6|TRBD1
TGTGCCAGCAGGACAGGGGCGGTTAATTCACCCCTCCACTTT
CASRTGAVNSPLHF
>few|TRBV18|TRBJ1-5|.
TGTGCCAGCTCACCTACTCAGGATCAGCCCCAGCATTTT
CASSPTQDQPQHF
>.|TRBV6-2/TRBV6-3|TRBJ2-3|.
TGTGCCAGCAGGCCTCCGGCAGGGACAACGCAGTATTTT
CASRPPAGTTQYF